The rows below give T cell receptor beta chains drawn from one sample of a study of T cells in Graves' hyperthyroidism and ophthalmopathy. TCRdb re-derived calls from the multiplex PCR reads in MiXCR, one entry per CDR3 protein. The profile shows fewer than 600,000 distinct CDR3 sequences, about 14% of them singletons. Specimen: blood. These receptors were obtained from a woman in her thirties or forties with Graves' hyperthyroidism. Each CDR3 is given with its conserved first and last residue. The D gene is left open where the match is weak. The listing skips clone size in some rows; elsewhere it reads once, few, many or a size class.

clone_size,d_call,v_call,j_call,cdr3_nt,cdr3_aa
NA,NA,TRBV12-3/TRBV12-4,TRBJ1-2,TGTGCCAGCAGCAAAGTGAGAGTGGGCGAAGGCTACACCTTC,CASSKVRVGEGYTF
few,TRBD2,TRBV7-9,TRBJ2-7,TGTGCCAGCAGCTCAACTAGCGGGAGGGCCCTCGTCCCCTACGAGCAGTACTTC,CASSSTSGRALVPYEQYF
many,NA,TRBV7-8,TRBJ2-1,TGTGCCAGCCTAGATTTAGCGGTTTCTGGCCGTTTTTCCTACAATGAGCAGTTCTTC,CASLDLAVSGRFSYNEQFF
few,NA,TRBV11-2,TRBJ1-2,TGTGCCAGCAGCTTAACAAGGATGGTCTATGGCTACACCTTC,CASSLTRMVYGYTF
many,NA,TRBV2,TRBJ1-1,TGTGCCAGCAGTGATCACGTGAACACTGAAGCTTTCTTT,CASSDHVNTEAFF
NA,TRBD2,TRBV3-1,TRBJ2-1,TGTGCCAGCAGCCAAGAACGACTAGCGGGCCACAATGGGCAGTTCTTC,CASSQERLAGHNGQFF
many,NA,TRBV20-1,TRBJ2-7,TGCAGTGCCGCCCCCCTAACGGACGGCTCCTACGAGCAGTACTTC,CSAAPLTDGSYEQYF
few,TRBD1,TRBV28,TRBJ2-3,TGTGCCAGCAGTATAGGGAATATGTTCGGGACAGGCACAGATACGCAGTATTTT,CASSIGNMFGTGTDTQYF
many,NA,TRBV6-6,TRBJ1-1,TGTGCCAGCAGTTACTCGGGGAAAGCTGAAGCTTTCTTT,CASSYSGKAEAFF
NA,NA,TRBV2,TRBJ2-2,TGTGCCAGCAGGCCGGGCACCGGGGAGCTGTTTTTT,CASRPGTGELFF
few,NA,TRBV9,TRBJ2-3,TGTGCCAGCAGCGTAGCTTGGGGGAATTGGGCAGATACGCAGTATTTT,CASSVAWGNWADTQYF
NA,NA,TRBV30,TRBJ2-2,TGTGCCTGGTCGAAGGGGAACACCGGGGAGCTGTTTTTT,CAWSKGNTGELFF